This T cell receptor beta chain came from a study of tumor-infiltrating lymphocytes in localized non-small cell lung cancer. Background on the study: Tumor tissue and non-adjacent uninvolved lung came from each patient. Whole-study results and caveats: Only some patients had TCR sequencing, depending on available tissue. TCRbeta sequencing showed higher T cell infiltration in tumors than uninvolved lung. T-cell fraction did not differ between immunotypes IM1 and IM2.

Of note for this clone: Its cognate antigen is unknown.

The CDR3 runs to 16 residues. Repertoires were generated with immunoSEQ multiplex PCR, while TCRdb's copy carries only in-frame clones and drops some. Seen here are 10,000 to 13,000 clones, about three fifths observed once, and the top ten hold around 8.4%. This receptor was taken from a human donor with non-small cell lung cancer. This rearrangement joins TRBV12-2 to TRBJ1-1. TRBV12-2 represents a pseudogene. Sequenced: lung tumor tissue. The CDR3, as DNA: TGTGCAAGTCGCCCGCGACACGGGGTCTGGAACACTGAAGCTTTCTTT. Translating it yields CASRPRHGVWNTEAFF.